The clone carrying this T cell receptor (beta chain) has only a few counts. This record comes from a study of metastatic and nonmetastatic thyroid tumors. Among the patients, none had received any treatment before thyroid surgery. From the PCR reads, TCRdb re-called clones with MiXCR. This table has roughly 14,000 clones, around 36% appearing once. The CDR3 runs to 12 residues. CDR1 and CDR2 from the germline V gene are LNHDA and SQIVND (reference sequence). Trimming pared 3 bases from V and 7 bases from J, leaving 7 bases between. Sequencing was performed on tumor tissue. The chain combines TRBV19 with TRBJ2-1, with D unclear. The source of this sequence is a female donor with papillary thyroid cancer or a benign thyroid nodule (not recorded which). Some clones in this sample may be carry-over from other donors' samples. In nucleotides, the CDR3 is TGTGCCAGTAGTATTCTGCGTAATGAGCAGTTCTTC. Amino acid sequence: CASSILRNEQFF.